This T cell receptor beta chain was sequenced in a study of T cell responses to AZD1222 COVID-19 vaccine. The table lists this clone with a few counts. Clones were read by immunoSEQ multiplex PCR, and TCRdb kept only the in-frame ones, dropping some. The profile shows under 150,000 clones, roughly 91% of them singletons. Trimming removed 5 bases from V and 1 base from J; junction bases left unmatched: 1. The CDR3 covers 14 residues. CDR1 LNHDA and CDR2 SQIVND come from the germline V gene (reference sequence). This clonotype was obtained from an adult in good health. Sequencing used peripheral blood, obtained on day 0 of AZD1222 vaccination. J is TRBJ1-1 and V is TRBV19; 10 nucleotides align to TRBD1. CDR3 sequence reads: CASSWTGGNTEAFF. The CDR3 bases are TGTGCCAGTAGTTGGACAGGGGGGAACACTGAAGCTTTCTTT.